The clone carrying this T cell receptor beta chain was picked up many times. V was clipped by 4 bases and J by 5 bases, with 14 bases between them. Germline CDR1 reads SQVTM; CDR2 reads ANQGSEA. The CDR3 is 13 amino acids. Authors of the study amplified TCR beta CDR3 regions from RNA transcripts. In the first-round RT-PCR of the TCR CDR3, the HTBI primer set was used. TCRdb used MiXCR to reprocess the multiplex PCR reads, holding one entry per CDR3 protein. The sample carries 200,000 to 250,000 distinct CDR3 sequences, 16% recorded once. This sample was included in a study of T cells in Graves' hyperthyroidism and ophthalmopathy. In the study overall: Peripheral blood sampling occurred at initial diagnosis, before any treatment.

For the diagnoses, clinical symptoms, serum thyroxine and TRAb, thyroid ultrasound and orbital computed tomography were used. PBMCs were sourced from more than 9 ml fresh peripheral blood. The receptor comes from a young woman with Graves' ophthalmopathy. The chain has TRBV29-1 and TRBJ1-1; D is unclear. The specimen sequenced was blood. The CDR3 reads CSVVGQMGTEAFF. As DNA, the CDR3 is TGCAGCGTTGTAGGGCAGATGGGGACTGAAGCTTTCTTT. Full variable domain (missing parts from reference TRBV29-1 and TRBJ1-1): SAVISQKPSRDICQRGTSLTIQCQVDSQVTMMFWYRQQPGQSLTLIATANQGSEATYESGFVIDKFPISRPNLTFSTLTVSNMSPEDSSIYLCSVVGQMGTEAFFGQGTRLTVV.